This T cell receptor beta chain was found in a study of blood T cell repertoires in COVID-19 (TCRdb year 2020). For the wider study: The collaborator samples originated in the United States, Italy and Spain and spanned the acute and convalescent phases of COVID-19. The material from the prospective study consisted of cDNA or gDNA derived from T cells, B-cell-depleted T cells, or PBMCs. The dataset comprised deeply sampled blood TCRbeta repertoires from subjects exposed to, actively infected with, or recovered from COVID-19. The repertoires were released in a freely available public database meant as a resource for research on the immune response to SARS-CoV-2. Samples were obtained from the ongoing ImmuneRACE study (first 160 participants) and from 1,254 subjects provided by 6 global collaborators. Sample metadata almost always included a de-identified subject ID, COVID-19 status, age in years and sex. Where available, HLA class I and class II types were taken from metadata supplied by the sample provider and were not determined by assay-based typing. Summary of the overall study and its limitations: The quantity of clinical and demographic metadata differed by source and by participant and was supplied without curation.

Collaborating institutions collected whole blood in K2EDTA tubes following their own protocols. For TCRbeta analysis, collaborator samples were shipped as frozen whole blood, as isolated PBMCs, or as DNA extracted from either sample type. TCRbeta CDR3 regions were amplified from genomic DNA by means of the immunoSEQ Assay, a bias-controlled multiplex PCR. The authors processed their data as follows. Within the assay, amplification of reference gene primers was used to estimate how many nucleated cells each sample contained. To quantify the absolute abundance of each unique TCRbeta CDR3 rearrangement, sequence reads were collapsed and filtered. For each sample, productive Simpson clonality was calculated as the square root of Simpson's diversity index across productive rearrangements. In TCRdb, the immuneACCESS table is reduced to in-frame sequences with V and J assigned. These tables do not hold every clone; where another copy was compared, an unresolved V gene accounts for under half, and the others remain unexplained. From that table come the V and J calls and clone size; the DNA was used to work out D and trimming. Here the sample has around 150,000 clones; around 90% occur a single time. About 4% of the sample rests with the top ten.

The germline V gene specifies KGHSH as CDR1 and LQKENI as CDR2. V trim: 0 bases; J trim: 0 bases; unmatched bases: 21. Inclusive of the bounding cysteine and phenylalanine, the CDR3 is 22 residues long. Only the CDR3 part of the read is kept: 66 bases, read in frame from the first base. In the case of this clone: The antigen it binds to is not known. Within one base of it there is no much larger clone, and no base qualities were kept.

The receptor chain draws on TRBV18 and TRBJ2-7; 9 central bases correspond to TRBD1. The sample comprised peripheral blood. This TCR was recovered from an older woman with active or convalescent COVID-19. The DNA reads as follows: TGTGCCAGCTCACCACCGATAATCCCGTGGACAGGGGCCCCAAGCAGCTCCTACGAGCAGTACTTC. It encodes CASSPPIIPWTGAPSSSYEQYF.